This T cell receptor beta chain was retrieved from a study of cytomegalovirus exposure and HLA in healthy donors. Regarding the study as a whole: Among TCR sequences, most were rare, though some public TCRs appeared in many donors.

Remarks on this clone: Its cognate antigen is unknown.

V was pared by 1 base and J by 1 base, with 3 bases of the junction left unmatched. The CDR3 has 15 residues. Germline V CDR1 and CDR2: SGHNT, YYREEE (reference sequence). Vbeta (60) and Jbeta (13) primers were used in the PCR. Per the authors' pipeline: A follow-up analysis tallied 70 million to 80 million unique TCR beta chains, roughly 11 million shared. Some clones are missing from TCRdb's copy, which holds only in-frame ones; the method was immunoSEQ multiplex PCR. That table supplies the V and J calls and clone size; D and trimming were determined from the DNA. The sample carries more than 50,000 clones, roughly 77% recorded once.

This sequence joins TRBV5-4 and TRBJ1-1; 8 bases are shared with TRBD1. This sequence originates from a female donor in good health and CMV-seronegative. Specimen: PBMCs. The CDR3 region has the DNA TGTGCCAGCAGCTTGCAGGGGGCAGCGAACACTGAAGCTTTCTTT. It encodes CASSLQGAANTEAFF.